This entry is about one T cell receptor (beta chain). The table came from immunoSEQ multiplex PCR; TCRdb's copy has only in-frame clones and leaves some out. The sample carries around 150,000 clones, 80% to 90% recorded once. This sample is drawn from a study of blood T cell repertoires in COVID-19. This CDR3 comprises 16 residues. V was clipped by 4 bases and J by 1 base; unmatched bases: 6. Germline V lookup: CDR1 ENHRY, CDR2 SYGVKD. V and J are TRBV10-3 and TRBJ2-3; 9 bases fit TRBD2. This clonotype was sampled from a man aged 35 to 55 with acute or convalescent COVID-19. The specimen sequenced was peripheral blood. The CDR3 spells CAISGGGGAGTDTQYF. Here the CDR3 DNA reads TGTGCCATCAGTGGCGGCGGGGGGGCCGGCACAGATACGCAGTATTTT.